Below are 27 T cell receptor beta chains sequenced from a single sample in a study of CD8 T cells in Susac syndrome. Random-hexamer reverse transcription was applied to about 0.5 to 1 ug RNA. TCRdb re-called the immunoSEQ multiplex PCR reads through MiXCR, storing one row per CDR3 protein. The table includes about 120,000 distinct CDR3 sequences, nearly 95% detected once. Sequenced sample: CD4+ T cells from PBMCs. The source is a human donor in good health.

The rearrangement uses TRBV7-3 and TRBJ2-1; D uncertain. Germline-derived CDR1 and CDR2 are SGHTA and FQGTGA. The CDR3 extends over 12 amino acids. V was trimmed by 5 bases and J by 16 bases, leaving 18 bases between them. The CDR3 here is CASSPDFSSLFF. The CDR3 nucleotides read TGTGCCAGCAGCCCCGACTTTAGCAGCCTTTTCTTC.

The chain combines TRBV25-1 with TRBJ2-5; 9 positions match TRBD1. The CDR3 is made up of 14 amino acids. Germline loops: CDR1 MGHDK, CDR2 SYGVNS. V was pared by 5 bases and J by 5 bases, with 6 bases of the junction left unmatched. CDR3 in amino acids: CASSSTGGYETQYF. The CDR3 DNA follows: TGTGCCAGCAGTTCCACAGGGGGCTACGAGACCCAGTACTTC. The whole variable domain, filled in from reference TRBV25-1 and TRBJ2-5, reads EADIYQTPRYLVIGTGKKITLECSQTMGHDKMYWYQQDPGMELHLIHYSYGVNSTEKGDLSSESTVSRIRTEHFPLTLESARPSHTSQYLCASSSTGGYETQYFGPGTRLLVL.

The J gene is TRBJ2-7, the V gene TRBV5-1; weak D call: TRBD2 (7 bases). V was shortened by 0 bases and J by 0 bases, with 13 bases between the two germline ends. The CDR3 has 16 residues. Per the germline V gene, CDR1 is SGHRS and CDR2 is YFSETQ. For the CDR3, the DNA is TGCGCCAGCAGCTTGGAGGGGGGGCAGAACTCCTACGAGCAGTACTTC. Its protein is CASSLEGGQNSYEQYF. The full variable domain, its missing parts supplied by reference TRBV5-1 and TRBJ2-7, is KAGVTQTPRYLIKTRGQQVTLSCSPISGHRSVSWYQQTPGQGLQFLFEYFSETQRNKGNFPGRFSGRQFSNSRSEMNVSTLELGDSALYLCASSLEGGQNSYEQYFGPGTRLTVT.

The rearrangement links TRBV2 to TRBJ2-1, with D tentatively TRBD1 (6 bases). This CDR3 is built from 13 residues. Germline V gene sequence: CDR1 SNHLY, CDR2 FYNNEI. Trimming pared 3 bases from V and 7 bases from J, leaving 10 bases between. The CDR3 nucleotides read TGTGCCAGCAGTGATCAGGGGTGGAATGAGCAGTTCTTC. It is translated as CASSDQGWNEQFF.

The chain employs TRBV5-1 and TRBJ2-7; D not resolved. This CDR3 is 15 amino acids long. Germline lookup yields CDR1 SGHRS and CDR2 YFSETQ. Between the trimmed V and J ends, which lost 1 base and 2 bases, there was a span of 13 bases. The CDR3 region has the DNA TGCGCCAGCAGCTTGACCAGGCCTGGGGCCTACGAGCAGTACTTC. Protein: CASSLTRPGAYEQYF. The entire variable domain, with the rest obtained from reference TRBV5-1 and TRBJ2-7, is as follows: KAGVTQTPRYLIKTRGQQVTLSCSPISGHRSVSWYQQTPGQGLQFLFEYFSETQRNKGNFPGRFSGRQFSNSRSEMNVSTLELGDSALYLCASSLTRPGAYEQYFGPGTRLTVT.

The table lists this clonotype with a count of one. The CDR3 DNA reads as TGTGCCAGCAGTTACTCTCTCCGGAGCGGAGGGGACAGTGAGCAGTTCTTC. It specifies CASSYSLRSGGDSEQFF. The V gene is TRBV6-5, the J gene TRBJ2-1; D might be TRBD1 (7 bases). The germline CDR1 and CDR2 sequences are MNHEY and SVGAGI. The ends were cut back, 0 bases at V and 9 bases at J, with 21 bases in the middle. This CDR3 has 17 amino acids.

This sequence joins TRBV18 and TRBJ1-2; the D gene is possibly TRBD1 (5 bases). Germline values: CDR1 KGHSH, CDR2 LQKENI. The V gene lost 3 bases and the J gene lost 4 bases, with 15 bases spanning the gap. The CDR3 totals 15 residues. The CDR3 DNA reads TGTGCCAGCTCACCCGGAGGGACGGGTCCCTATGGCTACACCTTC. It is translated as CASSPGGTGPYGYTF.

For the CDR3, the DNA is TGCAGTGCAGTTAACGGACAGGGATTCGACGAGCAGTACTTC. The encoded protein is CSAVNGQGFDEQYF. The chain has TRBV20-1 and TRBJ2-7; the match to TRBD1 covers 8 bases. The J segment lost 5 bases and the V segment lost 6 bases, leaving 12 bases of the junction unmatched. CDR1 is DFQATT and CDR2 is SNEGSKA in the germline V gene (reference sequence). This CDR3 is built from 14 residues.

This sequence joins TRBV4-3 and TRBJ1-3; no clear D. The germline gives CDR1 LGHNA, CDR2 YSLEER. V lost 0 bases, J lost 0 bases, and 3 bases lay in between. This CDR3 spans 14 amino acids. Here the CDR3 reads CASSQDTSGNTIYF. The CDR3 bases are TGCGCCAGCAGCCAAGATACCTCTGGAAACACCATATATTTT.

This sequence joins TRBV20-1 and TRBJ2-1, with 7 bases matching TRBD2. With 4 bases clipped from V and 6 bases from J, the junction kept 6 bases outside the gene matches. The CDR3 has 13 amino acids. Germline V gives CDR1 DFQATT, CDR2 SNEGSKA (reference sequence). CDR3 region: CSAILALGNEQFF. The CDR3 DNA is TGCAGTGCTATACTAGCGTTGGGCAATGAGCAGTTCTTC.

The chain is built from TRBV7-2 and TRBJ2-7; TRBD2 aligns across 13 bases. With V trimmed by 5 bases and J by 4 bases, 11 bases remained unmatched. CDR1 is SGHTA, CDR2 FQGNSA, per germline. This CDR3 spans 17 amino acids. CDR3 loop: CASSMSTSGRALYEQYF. The CDR3 bases are TGTGCCAGCAGCATGAGTACTAGCGGGAGGGCCCTGTACGAGCAGTACTTC.

This clonotype was observed once. The chain has TRBV2 and TRBJ2-7, with D perhaps TRBD2 (5 bases). The V end was cut by 6 bases, the J end by 6 bases, with 21 bases between. In germline, CDR1 is SNHLY, CDR2 FYNNEI. The CDR3 spans 15 residues. CDR3 region: CASSYGLATGIEQYF. The CDR3 DNA reads TGTGCCAGCAGCTACGGCCTCGCCACCGGGATCGAGCAGTACTTC. Variable domain in full (rest from reference TRBV2 and TRBJ2-7): EPEVTQTPSHQVTQMGQEVILRCVPISNHLYFYWYRQILGQKVEFLVSFYNNEISEKSEIFDDQFSVERPDGSNFTLKIRSTKLEDSAMYFCASSYGLATGIEQYFGPGTRLTVT.

The CDR3 bases are TGCGCCAGCAGCTTGGACGGGCTGAACACTGAAGCTTTCTTT. It specifies CASSLDGLNTEAFF. The J gene is TRBJ1-1, the V gene TRBV5-1; D gene ambiguous. The V end was cut by 0 bases, the J end by 0 bases, with 6 bases between. This CDR3 is 14 amino acids long. CDR1 SGHRS and CDR2 YFSETQ come from the germline V gene. The full variable domain, rest sourced from reference TRBV5-1 and TRBJ1-1, is KAGVTQTPRYLIKTRGQQVTLSCSPISGHRSVSWYQQTPGQGLQFLFEYFSETQRNKGNFPGRFSGRQFSNSRSEMNVSTLELGDSALYLCASSLDGLNTEAFFGQGTRLTVV.

The CDR3, as DNA: TGTGCCAGCAGTTACAGGACAGCCTCTAACTATGGCTACACCTTC. It translates to CASSYRTASNYGYTF. The V gene is TRBV3-1, the J gene TRBJ1-2, with D possibly matching TRBD1 (6 bases). The germline CDR1 and CDR2 sequences are LGHDT and YNNKEL (reference sequence). Trimming cost V 6 bases and J 0 bases, with 14 bases left between them. This CDR3 has 15 residues.

The chain links TRBV7-8 to TRBJ1-2; D is unclear. The V gene lost 1 base and the J gene lost 4 bases, with 10 bases spanning the gap. The CDR3 spans 14 residues. The germline CDR1 and CDR2 sequences are SGHVS and FQNEAQ. The chain's CDR3 is CASSLGVNVYGYTF. The CDR3 DNA is TGTGCCAGCAGCTTAGGGGTTAATGTCTATGGCTACACCTTC.

The V gene is TRBV7-2, the J gene TRBJ2-7; unclear D gene. This CDR3 is built from 12 residues. Trimming stripped 8 bases from V and 0 bases from J, with 8 bases between. Germline loops: CDR1 SGHTA, CDR2 FQGNSA. Written as DNA, the CDR3 is TGTGCCAGCTCGGTATACTCCTACGAGCAGTACTTC. Amino acid sequence: CASSVYSYEQYF. Full variable domain (outside the CDR3, taken from reference TRBV7-2 and TRBJ2-7): GAGVSQSPSNKVTEKGKDVELRCDPISGHTALYWYRQSLGQGLEFLIYFQGNSAPDKSGLPSDRFSAERTGGSVSTLTIQRTQQEDSAVYLCASSVYSYEQYFGPGTRLTVT.

The chain is built from TRBV6-2 or TRBV6-3 and TRBJ1-5; a possible D gene is TRBD1 (5 bases). V lost 7 bases and J lost 7, with 17 bases in between. Germline assignment: CDR1 MNHEY and CDR2 SVGEGT. The length of the CDR3 is 14 residues. The CDR3 is CASKRAGGGQPQHF. The CDR3 nucleotides read TGTGCCAGCAAAAGAGCCGGGGGGGGACAGCCCCAGCATTTT.

V and J are TRBV29-1 and TRBJ2-1; 7 bases map to TRBD2. Trimming at V came to 7 bases and at J to 12 bases, leaving 15 bases not matched to a gene. This CDR3 is 13 amino acids long. Germline CDR1 reads SQVTM; CDR2 reads ANQGSEA. The CDR3 region has the DNA TGCAGCGCTATGGACTCGACTAGCCAGTGGCAGTTCTTC. Its translation is CSAMDSTSQWQFF.

The table lists this clonotype with a count of one. CDR3 sequence reads: CASSPLGPQGLETQYF. The CDR3 bases are TGTGCCAGTAGTCCCTTGGGGCCCCAAGGCCTAGAGACCCAGTACTTC. The J gene is TRBJ2-5, the V gene TRBV19; D is possibly TRBD1 (5 bases). The germline V gene has CDR1 LNHDA and CDR2 SQIVND (reference sequence). The CDR3 is 16 residues long. The V end lost 5 bases, the J end lost 4 bases, and 20 bases lay between the germline ends.

This chain joins TRBV11-2 and TRBJ2-7; 8 bases align to TRBD1. Germline V gene data show CDR1 as SGHAT and CDR2 as FQNNGV. The CDR3 contains 15 residues. With 7 bases clipped from V and 1 base from J, the junction kept 9 bases outside the gene matches. In DNA form, the CDR3 reads TGTGCCAGCACCTGGGACGGGACAGGTTCCTACGAGCAGTACTTC. Translating gives CASTWDGTGSYEQYF.

A single count supports this clonotype. The chain links TRBV6-1 to TRBJ2-3; possible D gene TRBD2, 6 bases. This CDR3 has 14 amino acids. Germline V gene lookup returns CDR1 MNHNS and CDR2 SASEGT. Trimming stripped 10 bases from V and 5 bases from J, with 19 bases between. CDR3 sequence: CAILLPGGRDTQYF. The CDR3 DNA reads as TGTGCCATCCTCCTCCCTGGGGGGAGAGATACGCAGTATTTT.

The J gene is TRBJ2-7, the V gene TRBV29-1, with D hard to call. CDR1 and CDR2 (germline): SQVTM, ANQGSEA. V gave up 5 bases and J gave up 8 bases, with 13 bases separating them. The CDR3 runs 11 residues. CDR3 sequence: CSVSQESKQYF. The CDR3 DNA reads TGCAGCGTTTCTCAGGAATCCAAGCAGTACTTC.

Regarding this clonotype: Since no conserved phenylalanine or tryptophan closes the CDR3, a read error is the likely cause. V usage is TRBV29-1 and J usage is TRBJ1-1; 7 nucleotides match TRBD1. The CDR3 length is 10 residues. Germline V gene sequence: CDR1 SQVTM, CDR2 ANQGSEA. After removal of 7 bases from V and 4 bases from J, the junction contained 0 bases not matched to a gene. The CDR3 here is CSGQGTEAFS. DNA of the CDR3: TGCAGCGGACAGGGCACTGAAGCTTTCTCT.

The J gene is TRBJ1-5, the V gene TRBV18, with D uncertain. Germline V gives CDR1 KGHSH, CDR2 LQKENI. The CDR3 contains 15 residues. V was pared by 3 bases and J by 2 bases, with 11 bases between. The CDR3 DNA reads as TGTGCCAGCTCACCTTCCAGTGGGCGCAATCAGCCCCAGCATTTT. Its protein product is CASSPSSGRNQPQHF.

CDR3 protein: CASTYGLLSGANVLTF. The CDR3, as DNA: TGTGCCAGCACCTACGGACTCCTTTCTGGGGCCAACGTCCTGACTTTC. The chain joins TRBV9 to TRBJ2-6, with a weak D call TRBD2 (5 bases). This CDR3 region has 16 residues. Germline V gene sequence: CDR1 SGDLS, CDR2 YYNGEE. The V end lost 6 bases, the J end lost 1 base, and 14 bases lay between the germline ends.

The rearrangement joins TRBV6-1 to TRBJ2-3, with 8 nucleotides matching TRBD1. The V gene's germline CDR1 is MNHNS and CDR2 SASEGT. After removal of 0 bases from V and 6 bases from J, the junction contained 5 bases not matched to a gene. This CDR3 has 15 amino acids. The CDR3 loop is CASSEADRESDTQYF. Written as DNA, the CDR3 is TGTGCCAGCAGTGAAGCGGACAGGGAGAGCGATACGCAGTATTTT.

The chain couples TRBV29-1 to TRBJ2-2; D may be TRBD2 (6 bases). Germline loops: CDR1 SQVTM, CDR2 ANQGSEA. Deletions cut 0 bases from V and 2 bases from J, with 13 bases between. The CDR3 has 16 amino acids. CDR3 residues: CSVEEPGLLNTGELFF. For the CDR3, the DNA is TGCAGCGTTGAAGAGCCGGGACTCCTCAACACCGGGGAGCTGTTTTTT.